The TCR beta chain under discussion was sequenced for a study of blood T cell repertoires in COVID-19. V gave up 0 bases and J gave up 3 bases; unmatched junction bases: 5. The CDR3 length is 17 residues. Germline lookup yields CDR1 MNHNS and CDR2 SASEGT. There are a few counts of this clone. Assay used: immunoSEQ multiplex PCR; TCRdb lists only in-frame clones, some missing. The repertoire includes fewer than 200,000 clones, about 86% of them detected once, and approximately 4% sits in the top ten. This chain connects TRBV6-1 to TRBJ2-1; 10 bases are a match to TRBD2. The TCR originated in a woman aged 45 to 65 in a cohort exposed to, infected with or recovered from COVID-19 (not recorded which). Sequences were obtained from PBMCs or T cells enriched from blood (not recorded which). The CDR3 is CASSEAGLAGDYNEQFF. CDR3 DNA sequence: TGTGCCAGCAGTGAAGCGGGGCTAGCGGGAGACTACAATGAGCAGTTCTTC.